The 18 T cell receptor beta chains listed next were all sequenced from one sample in a study of control samples from healthy donors and cancer patients. Sequencing was performed with immunoSEQ multiplex PCR; in TCRdb, only in-frame clones are kept and a portion is missing. The sample holds roughly 200,000 clones; 90% to 95% are singletons and the top ten take approximately 1.5%. Specimen: blood. Receptor source: a man aged 45 to 65 in good health.

V usage is TRBV1 and J usage is TRBJ2-7; the table's TRBD2 call for D was not verified on the DNA. TRBV1 is annotated as a pseudogene. CDR3 size: 16 residues. CDR3 coding DNA: TGCACCAGCAGCCCCTGGGCGGCGGGGCCGTCCTACGAGCAGTACTTC. Translated, it gives CTSSPWAAGPSYEQYF.

This chain uses TRBV2 with TRBJ1-1; no firm D call. The CDR3 consists of 13 residues. The germline gives CDR1 SNHLY, CDR2 FYNNEI. V was clipped by 5 bases and J by 0 bases, with 7 bases between them. This chain's CDR3 is CASSTDLNTEAFF. DNA of the CDR3: TGTGCCAGCAGTACGGACCTGAACACTGAAGCTTTCTTT. Combining the CDR3 with reference TRBV2 and TRBJ1-1 gives the whole variable domain EPEVTQTPSHQVTQMGQEVILRCVPISNHLYFYWYRQILGQKVEFLVSFYNNEISEKSEIFDDQFSVERPDGSNFTLKIRSTKLEDSAMYFCASSTDLNTEAFFGQGTRLTVV.

This sequence joins TRBV2 and TRBJ1-1; 8 positions agree with TRBD1. The germline CDR1 and CDR2 sequences are SNHLY and FYNNEI. V shed 10 bases and J 0 bases; nucleotides not matched to a gene: 7. The CDR3 runs 14 residues. CDR3 coding DNA: TGTGCCACCCGACAGGGGCCTCTGAACACTGAAGCTTTCTTT. This codes for CATRQGPLNTEAFF.

The chain employs TRBV5-4 and TRBJ1-1, with D possibly TRBD1 on 6 matching bases. Germline CDR1 and CDR2: SGHNT and YYREEE (reference sequence). The V end was cut by 6 bases, the J end by 3 bases, with 12 bases between. CDR3 length: 13 amino acids. DNA of the CDR3: TGTGCCAGCACCAGGGACACCCACACTGAAGCTTTCTTT. As protein: CASTRDTHTEAFF.

The chain recombines TRBV9 with TRBJ1-5; D is possibly TRBD1 (5 bases). This CDR3 region has 14 residues. The V end was cut by 0 bases, the J end by 6 bases, with 10 bases between. Germline V gives CDR1 SGDLS, CDR2 YYNGEE. CDR3 sequence: CASSVAGRGQPQHF. CDR3 bases: TGTGCCAGCAGCGTAGCAGGGAGGGGTCAGCCCCAGCATTTT.

The chain recombines TRBV7-2 with TRBJ2-2, with 7 positions matching TRBD2. CDR3 length: 15 residues. The V gene's germline CDR1 is SGHTA and CDR2 FQGNSA. Trimming cost V 4 bases and J 2 bases; bases outside gene matches: 4. Written as DNA, the CDR3 is TGTGCCAGCAGCTCGACTAGCCGAAACACCGGGGAGCTGTTTTTT. It codes for CASSSTSRNTGELFF.

The chain recombines TRBV28 with TRBJ1-2; D remains ambiguous. Per the germline V gene, CDR1 is MDHEN and CDR2 is SYDVKM. The CDR3 length is 12 residues. Trimming removed 5 bases at V and 3 bases at J, with 7 bases between. CDR3 sequence: CASSLQDYGYTF. Here the CDR3 DNA reads TGTGCCAGCAGTCTTCAAGACTATGGCTACACCTTC.

CDR3 DNA: TGTGCCAGCAGCTTAGGTTCAGGGACCTATGGCTACACCTTC. Translating it yields CASSLGSGTYGYTF. The rearrangement links TRBV7-9 to TRBJ1-2; TRBD1 is a possible D gene (5 bases). Trimming removed 1 base from V and 4 bases from J, with 10 bases in between. Germline loops: CDR1 SEHNR, CDR2 FQNEAQ (reference sequence). CDR3 length: 14 amino acids. Using reference TRBV7-9 and TRBJ1-2 for the parts outside the CDR3, the full variable domain is DTGVSQNPRHKITKRGQNVTFRCDPISEHNRLYWYRQTLGQGPEFLTYFQNEAQLEKSRLLSDRFSAERPKGSFSTLEIQRTEQGDSAMYLCASSLGSGTYGYTFGSGTRLTVV.

The chain couples TRBV9 to TRBJ2-2; D perhaps matches TRBD1 (6 bases). The CDR3 totals 15 residues. The germline gives CDR1 SGDLS, CDR2 YYNGEE. The germline V and J ends were trimmed by 4 bases and 5 bases, with 15 bases remaining between them. The CDR3 nucleotides read TGTGCCAGCAGCACACAACGAGGGGGTACCGGGGAGCTGTTTTTT. The encoded protein is CASSTQRGGTGELFF.

The chain joins TRBV6-2 or TRBV6-3 to TRBJ2-7; 7 bases fit TRBD1. The CDR3 contains 19 residues. V dropped 2 bases and J dropped 0; count of bases not matched to a gene: 16. Germline CDR1 is MNHEY and CDR2 is SVGEGT. DNA of the CDR3: TGTGCCAGCAGTTACGACCGGGACAGCCCCCCCTACCGCTCCTACGAGCAGTACTTC. Translated: CASSYDRDSPPYRSYEQYF.

This clone was seen just once. The rearrangement joins TRBV7-9 to TRBJ2-1; the D is unclear. Trimming removed 4 bases at V and 9 bases at J, with 7 bases between. Germline assignment: CDR1 SEHNR and CDR2 FQNEAQ (reference sequence). The CDR3 covers 11 residues. The CDR3 reads CASSWGAEQFF. CDR3 DNA: TGTGCCAGCAGCTGGGGTGCTGAGCAGTTCTTC.

The rearrangement joins TRBV19 to TRBJ2-3, with a possible D match to TRBD2 (6 bases). Deletions cut 6 bases from V and 0 bases from J, with 10 bases between. Looked up from germline, CDR1 is LNHDA and CDR2 is SQIVND (reference sequence). The CDR3 has 14 amino acids. The CDR3 DNA is TGTGCCAGTAGGGCGGGATTTAGCACAGATACGCAGTATTTT. As protein: CASRAGFSTDTQYF.

The genes are TRBV7-6 and TRBJ2-7, with a tentative D call TRBD1 (5 bases). The CDR3 totals 16 residues. Trimming left V 3 bases short and J 2 bases short, with 17 bases between. Germline values: CDR1 SGHVS, CDR2 FNYEAQ. CDR3 sequence: CASSFRERGITYEQYV. CDR3 in DNA: TGTGCCAGCAGCTTCAGGGAAAGAGGTATAACCTACGAGCAGTACGTC.

The table lists this clone with a count of one. The gene calls are TRBV7-9 and TRBJ2-2; D could derive from TRBD1 or TRBD2 (5 bases each). V lost 1 base and J 3 bases, leaving 6 bases between the germline ends. This CDR3 spans 14 amino acids. Germline V gives CDR1 SEHNR, CDR2 FQNEAQ (reference sequence). CDR3 region: CASSLEGHTGELFF. CDR3 nucleotides: TGTGCCAGCAGCTTAGAGGGACACACCGGGGAGCTGTTTTTT.

The chain employs TRBV5-6 and TRBJ1-5, with D maybe TRBD1 (6 bases). V was clipped by 2 bases and J by 1 base, with 10 bases between them. The CDR3 loop spans 15 amino acids. CDR1 SGHDT and CDR2 YYEEEE come from the germline V gene. DNA for the CDR3: TGTGCCAGCAGCTTTAGGGGGACCAGCAATCAGCCCCAGCATTTT. Amino acid sequence: CASSFRGTSNQPQHF. The whole variable domain, filled in from reference TRBV5-6 and TRBJ1-5, reads DAGVTQSPTHLIKTRGQQVTLRCSPKSGHDTVSWYQQALGQGPQFIFQYYEEEERQRGNFPDRFSGHQFPNYSSELNVNALLLGDSALYLCASSFRGTSNQPQHFGDGTRLSIL.

About this clone: The sample contains more than one DNA sequence encoding this CDR3. This sequence joins TRBV29-1 and TRBJ2-5, with D perhaps TRBD2 (5 bases). Germline V gives CDR1 SQVTM, CDR2 ANQGSEA. Trimming pared 2 bases from V and 4 bases from J, leaving 17 bases between. This CDR3 region has 15 residues. CDR3 protein: CSVEIFWGRGETQYF. DNA for the CDR3: TGCAGCGTTGAAATTTTTTGGGGTCGGGGAGAGACCCAGTACTTC.

The chain combines TRBV5-1 with TRBJ2-3, with D maybe TRBD2 (5 bases). Per germline, CDR1 SGHRS and CDR2 YFSETQ. Trimming pared 5 bases from V and 6 bases from J, leaving 16 bases between. This CDR3 is 14 amino acids long. The CDR3 is CASSDWGAPDTQYF. In nucleotides, the CDR3 is TGCGCCAGCAGTGATTGGGGAGCTCCGGATACGCAGTATTTT.

This chain links TRBV6-5 with TRBJ1-1, with 8 bases matching TRBD1. The germline CDR1 and CDR2 sequences are MNHEY and SVGAGI. The CDR3 contains 13 residues. V was pared by 7 bases and J by 5 bases, with 6 bases of the junction left unmatched. The CDR3 DNA follows: TGTGCCAGCACCTCGACAGGGGTTACTGAAGCTTTCTTT. It yields the protein CASTSTGVTEAFF.